The 31 T cell receptor beta chains listed next were all sequenced from one sample in a study of shared clonotypes between healthy human individuals. Method: immunoSEQ multiplex PCR; TCRdb's copy keeps in-frame clones and lacks some. The sample lists about 1.1 million clones; 70% to 80% were seen once. The sample was memory CD4+ T cells from PBMCs. As for subset: CD45RA-negative fraction. Receptors were obtained from a man aged 18 to 35 in good health. Some clones in this sample may be carry-over from other donors' samples.

On this clone: Other DNA sequences from this sample encode an identical CDR3 as well. The chain recombines TRBV9 with TRBJ2-5; no clear D gene. Trimming took 0 bases from V and 5 from J, leaving 11 bases between them. Germline V gene lookup returns CDR1 SGDLS and CDR2 YYNGEE. This CDR3 spans 14 amino acids. DNA of the CDR3: TGTGCCAGCAGCGTAGGGGCGGCGGAGGAGACCCAGTACTTC. The encoded protein is CASSVGAAEETQYF.

The chain is built from TRBV2 and TRBJ1-2; 7 bases are a match to TRBD1. The trim removed 6 bases at V and 8 bases at J, leaving 6 bases unmatched. The CDR3 loop spans 12 amino acids. CDR1 and CDR2 (germline): SNHLY, FYNNEI. CDR3 sequence (DNA): TGTGCCAGCAGGAGTCAGGGGGAGGGCTACACCTTC. This encodes CASRSQGEGYTF.

CDR3 amino acids: CAWSVPRTSGQETQYF. CDR3 bases: TGTGCCTGGAGTGTACCTAGGACTAGCGGCCAAGAGACCCAGTACTTC. This chain joins TRBV30 and TRBJ2-5, with 10 bases matching TRBD2. V shed 0 bases and J 1 base; nucleotides not matched to a gene: 5. In germline, CDR1 is GTSNPN, CDR2 SVGIG (reference sequence). The CDR3 totals 16 residues.

Comment on this clone: Other DNA sequences in this specimen translate into the identical CDR3. J is TRBJ2-5 and V is TRBV5-1; weak D call: TRBD2 (5 bases). The CDR3 spans 14 residues. Germline lookup yields CDR1 SGHRS and CDR2 YFSETQ. Trimming cost V 0 bases and J 2 bases, with 8 bases left between them. The DNA for the CDR3 is TGCGCCAGCAGCTTGGATCCGGGGCAAGAGACCCAGTACTTC. This encodes CASSLDPGQETQYF.

V and J are TRBV6-1 and TRBJ1-5; D not certain. The germline CDR1 and CDR2 sequences are MNHNS and SASEGT. CDR3 size: 16 residues. With 1 base removed from V and 0 bases from J, the gap between germline ends came to 10 bases. The CDR3, as DNA: TGTGCCAGCAGTGAAGGGTCAGTTAATAGCAATCAGCCCCAGCATTTT. Amino acid sequence: CASSEGSVNSNQPQHF.

The rearrangement joins TRBV18 to TRBJ2-3; 7 nucleotides agree with TRBD2. With 3 bases clipped from V and 2 bases from J, the junction kept 2 bases outside the gene matches. The germline gives CDR1 KGHSH, CDR2 LQKENI. The CDR3 extends over 14 amino acids. The CDR3: CASSPLADTDTQYF. The CDR3 region has the DNA TGTGCCAGCTCACCCCTAGCGGACACAGATACGCAGTATTTT.

A single count supports this clone. The V and J genes are TRBV30 and TRBJ1-3; D call uncertain. V was pared by 2 bases and J by 0 bases, with 5 bases between. The germline CDR1 and CDR2 sequences are GTSNPN and SVGIG (reference sequence). CDR3 length equals 13 residues. The CDR3 region has the DNA TGTGCCTGGAGTTCGTACTCTGGAAACACCATATATTTT. It encodes CAWSSYSGNTIYF.

The chain combines TRBV5-1 with TRBJ2-3; D tentatively reads TRBD1 or TRBD2 (6 bases each). V was clipped by 6 bases and J by 4 bases, with 18 bases between them. The CDR3 length is 15 residues. Germline assignment: CDR1 SGHRS and CDR2 YFSETQ. This chain's CDR3 is CASMGAFGGPDTQYF. CDR3 bases: TGCGCCAGCATGGGCGCCTTCGGGGGCCCAGATACGCAGTATTTT.

V is TRBV4-1 and J is TRBJ2-2; D is unresolved. In germline, CDR1 is MGHRA, CDR2 YSYEKL. The CDR3 is made up of 14 amino acids. V was cut by 2 bases and J by 4 bases, with 8 bases left in between. CDR3 sequence reads: CASSQPVSTGELFF. CDR3 DNA: TGCGCCAGCAGCCAACCGGTCTCCACCGGGGAGCTGTTTTTT.

This clone was observed a few times. The rearrangement joins TRBV30 to TRBJ1-6, with D tentatively TRBD1 (5 bases). V was clipped by 3 bases and J by 10 bases, with 13 bases between them. The CDR3 has 13 amino acids. CDR1 GTSNPN and CDR2 SVGIG come from the germline V gene (reference sequence). The CDR3 DNA reads as TGTGCCTGGAGGTCTCGGGACTACTCACCCCTCCACTTT. It translates to CAWRSRDYSPLHF.

V gene TRBV28 combines with J gene TRBJ2-7, with 9 bases that match TRBD2. V trimming: 6 bases; J trimming: 2 bases; junction bases outside the gene matches: 8. Germline assignment: CDR1 MDHEN and CDR2 SYDVKM. There are 15 residues in the CDR3. The CDR3 sequence is CASSPTSGYPYEQYF. In DNA, the CDR3 is TGTGCCAGCAGCCCAACTAGCGGGTACCCCTACGAGCAGTACTTC.

V usage is TRBV14 and J usage is TRBJ1-1; perhaps TRBD1 as D (5 bases). Germline lookup yields CDR1 SGHDN and CDR2 FVKESK. The CDR3 extends over 16 amino acids. The V and J ends lost 3 bases and 1 base respectively, with 15 bases between them. The CDR3 DNA reads TGTGCCAGCAGCCACCGGGACGGCCGAGGGAACACTGAAGCTTTCTTT. Its translation is CASSHRDGRGNTEAFF.

V and J are TRBV5-1 and TRBJ1-1, with 8 positions matching TRBD1. Trimming removed 2 bases from V and 1 base from J; junction bases left unmatched: 4. The CDR3 extends over 15 amino acids. Looked up from germline, CDR1 is SGHRS and CDR2 is YFSETQ. The CDR3 protein is CASSLIGTGNTEAFF. The CDR3 DNA is TGCGCCAGCAGCTTAATAGGGACAGGGAACACTGAAGCTTTCTTT.

V is TRBV7-9 and J is TRBJ2-1; 10 bases line up with TRBD2. V lost 2 bases, J lost 5 bases, and 12 bases stayed unmatched. In germline, CDR1 is SEHNR, CDR2 FQNEAQ (reference sequence). There are 18 residues in the CDR3. The DNA for the CDR3 is TGTGCCAGCAGCTTAAAGGCTAGCGGGAGATTTATCGACAATGAGCAGTTCTTC. Amino acids: CASSLKASGRFIDNEQFF. Variable domain in full (rest from reference TRBV7-9 and TRBJ2-1): DTGVSQNPRHKITKRGQNVTFRCDPISEHNRLYWYRQTLGQGPEFLTYFQNEAQLEKSRLLSDRFSAERPKGSFSTLEIQRTEQGDSAMYLCASSLKASGRFIDNEQFFGPGTRLTVL.

This clone was counted between two and nine times. The chain employs TRBV27 and TRBJ1-4; D is ambiguous. There are 14 residues in the CDR3. Germline CDR1 MNHEY, CDR2 SMNVEV (reference sequence). Trimming cost V 2 bases and J 2 bases, with 6 bases left between them. CDR3 residues: CASSLRRTNEKLFF. In nucleotides, the CDR3 is TGTGCCAGCAGTTTAAGGCGGACTAATGAAAAACTGTTTTTT.

The chain employs TRBV7-2 and TRBJ2-7, with D possibly TRBD1 on 5 matching bases. The V gene's germline CDR1 is SGHTA and CDR2 FQGNSA. The CDR3 is 14 residues long. Trimming stripped 8 bases from V and 5 bases from J, with 19 bases between. The CDR3 is CASSPAGARHEQYF. DNA of the CDR3: TGTGCCAGCTCCCCCGCTGGGGCCAGGCACGAGCAGTACTTC.

This chain links TRBV6-5 with TRBJ2-7, with D tentatively TRBD1 or TRBD2 (5 bases each). The germline V gene encodes CDR1 MNHEY and CDR2 SVGAGI. V lost 5 bases, J lost 0 bases, and 11 bases lay in between. The CDR3 runs to 14 residues. The CDR3 coding sequence is TGTGCCAGCAGTAACCGGGACCGCTCCTACGAGCAGTACTTC. Its translation is CASSNRDRSYEQYF.

The chain has TRBV30 and TRBJ2-7, with D perhaps TRBD2 (5 bases). V was shortened by 3 bases and J by 4 bases, with 13 bases between the two germline ends. Germline CDR1 is GTSNPN and CDR2 is SVGIG (reference sequence). The CDR3 totals 13 residues. CDR3 sequence reads: CAWRWASGYEQYF. In DNA, the CDR3 is TGTGCCTGGAGGTGGGCTTCGGGATACGAGCAGTACTTC.

Comments on this clone: The same CDR3 is also encoded by other DNA sequences in this sample. This CDR3 reads CASSFLAGDNEQFF. DNA for the CDR3: TGCGCCAGCAGCTTTCTAGCGGGAGACAATGAGCAGTTCTTC. V and J are TRBV5-1 and TRBJ2-1, with 10 bases identical to TRBD2. V gave up 2 bases and J gave up 5 bases; unmatched junction bases: 1. The V gene's germline CDR1 is SGHRS and CDR2 YFSETQ. CDR3 length: 14 residues.

V gene TRBV2 combines with J gene TRBJ1-5; TRBD1 is a possible D gene (6 bases). The V end was cut by 3 bases, the J end by 9 bases, with 15 bases between. This CDR3 is built from 14 residues. From germline, CDR1 is SNHLY and CDR2 FYNNEI. CDR3: CASSESGVPWPQHF. In DNA form, the CDR3 reads TGTGCCAGCAGTGAGTCAGGGGTGCCATGGCCCCAGCATTTT.

This clone came up once. The sample has other DNA sequences that encode this CDR3 too. The V gene is TRBV7-2, the J gene TRBJ2-3; tentatively, D is TRBD2 (6 bases). The CDR3 runs to 15 residues. Germline CDR1 reads SGHTA; CDR2 reads FQGNSA. The germline V and J ends were trimmed by 0 bases and 0 bases, with 7 bases remaining between them. As DNA, the CDR3 is TGTGCCAGCAGCTTAGCAGCGGGTAGCACAGATACGCAGTATTTT. It is translated as CASSLAAGSTDTQYF. Full variable domain (remainder filled in from reference TRBV7-2 and TRBJ2-3): GAGVSQSPSNKVTEKGKDVELRCDPISGHTALYWYRQSLGQGLEFLIYFQGNSAPDKSGLPSDRFSAERTGGSVSTLTIQRTQQEDSAVYLCASSLAAGSTDTQYFGPGTRLTVL.

Worth noting for this clone: Distinct nucleotide sequences in the sample also encode this CDR3. The V and J genes are TRBV18 and TRBJ2-3; no definite D call. The CDR3 has 12 residues. Trimming took 2 bases from V and 2 from J, leaving 2 bases between them. Germline V lookup: CDR1 KGHSH, CDR2 LQKENI. The chain's CDR3 is CASSPSTDTQYF. DNA of the CDR3: TGTGCCAGCTCACCATCCACAGATACGCAGTATTTT.

The chain is built from TRBV2 and TRBJ1-3; D is possibly TRBD1 (5 bases). Germline CDR1 reads SNHLY; CDR2 reads FYNNEI. The CDR3 has 16 residues. The V end lost 5 bases, the J end lost 2 bases, and 16 bases lay between the germline ends. CDR3 DNA: TGTGCCAGCAGTTTAGACAGACCTCCGCCTGGAAACACCATATATTTT. Amino acid sequence: CASSLDRPPPGNTIYF.

The chain joins TRBV28 to TRBJ1-2; TRBD1 matches 11 bases. The J segment lost 8 bases and the V segment lost 6 bases, leaving 5 bases of the junction unmatched. Germline CDR1 MDHEN, CDR2 SYDVKM. The CDR3 extends over 13 amino acids. CDR3 region: CASRRDRGSGYTF. CDR3 DNA sequence: TGTGCCAGCAGAAGGGACAGGGGGTCGGGCTACACCTTC.

The chain joins TRBV5-6 to TRBJ2-1; D may correspond to TRBD1 or TRBD2 (7 bases each). Germline-derived CDR1 and CDR2 are SGHDT and YYEEEE. V was pared by 1 base and J by 3 bases, with 14 bases between. The CDR3 has 16 residues. CDR3: CASSLQRDSGYNEQFF. The CDR3 DNA reads TGTGCCAGCAGCTTGCAGCGGGACAGCGGCTACAATGAGCAGTTCTTC.

The rearrangement uses TRBV5-1 and TRBJ1-1, with D possibly being TRBD1 (5 bases). Deletions cut 0 bases from V and 3 bases from J, with 12 bases between. The CDR3 contains 15 residues. Germline lookup yields CDR1 SGHRS and CDR2 YFSETQ. CDR3 in DNA: TGCGCCAGCAGCTTGGCCCCCAGGGTAGACACTGAAGCTTTCTTT. It yields the protein CASSLAPRVDTEAFF.

The V call is TRBV2, the J call TRBJ1-1, with D perhaps TRBD1 (5 bases). The CDR3 has 13 amino acids. The V gene lost 7 bases and the J gene lost 5 bases, with 14 bases spanning the gap. Germline CDR1 and CDR2: SNHLY and FYNNEI. The CDR3 region is CASTQTVATEAFF. The CDR3 region has the DNA TGTGCCAGCACCCAGACAGTAGCGACTGAAGCTTTCTTT.

This chain links TRBV9 with TRBJ1-1, with 7 bases identical to TRBD1. V lost 0 bases and J lost 3; bases outside the gene matches: 2. Germline lookup yields CDR1 SGDLS and CDR2 YYNGEE. This CDR3 is 14 amino acids long. For the CDR3, the DNA is TGTGCCAGCAGCGTAGACCAGGGGGACACTGAAGCTTTCTTT. Its translation is CASSVDQGDTEAFF. The full variable domain, with the rest looked up from reference TRBV9 and TRBJ1-1, is DSGVTQTPKHLITATGQRVTLRCSPRSGDLSVYWYQQSLDQGLQFLIQYYNGEERAKGNILERFSAQQFPDLHSELNLSSLELGDSALYFCASSVDQGDTEAFFGQGTRLTVV.

J is TRBJ2-4 and V is TRBV15; D is undetermined. The CDR3 consists of 14 residues. Per the germline V gene, CDR1 is LNHNV and CDR2 is YYDKDF (reference sequence). The ends were cut back, 3 bases at V and 0 bases at J, with 6 bases in the middle. The CDR3 is CATSRPLAKNIQYF. The CDR3 nucleotides read TGTGCCACCAGCAGGCCATTAGCCAAAAACATTCAGTACTTC.

The V gene is TRBV28, the J gene TRBJ2-2; D remains ambiguous. This CDR3 spans 12 amino acids. The germline V gene has CDR1 MDHEN and CDR2 SYDVKM. The V end was cut by 7 bases, the J end by 4 bases, with 7 bases between. The DNA for the CDR3 is TGTGCCAGCACCGCCGCCACCGGGGAGCTGTTTTTT. Translated: CASTAATGELFF.

This chain joins TRBV5-1 and TRBJ1-5, with D possibly being TRBD1 (6 bases). The V and J ends lost 4 bases and 5 bases respectively, with 13 bases between them. The V gene's germline CDR1 is SGHRS and CDR2 YFSETQ. CDR3 length equals 14 residues. Here the CDR3 reads CASSQTGPDQPQHF. The CDR3 nucleotides read TGCGCCAGCAGCCAAACAGGGCCCGATCAGCCCCAGCATTTT.